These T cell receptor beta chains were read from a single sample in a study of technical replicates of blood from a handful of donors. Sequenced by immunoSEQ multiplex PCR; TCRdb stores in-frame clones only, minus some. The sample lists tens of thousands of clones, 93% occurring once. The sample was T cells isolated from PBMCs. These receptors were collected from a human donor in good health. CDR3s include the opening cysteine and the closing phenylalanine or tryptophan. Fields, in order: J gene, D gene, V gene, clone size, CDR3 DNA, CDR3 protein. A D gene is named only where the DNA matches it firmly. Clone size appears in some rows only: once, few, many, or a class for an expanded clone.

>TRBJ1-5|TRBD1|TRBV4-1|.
TGCGCCAGCAGCCAAGAGGAGGGACAGGGTTTACAGCCCCAGCATTTT
CASSQEEGQGLQPQHF
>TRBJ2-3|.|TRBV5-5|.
TGTGCCAGCAGCCAGGAAGGGGCAGATACGCAGTATTTT
CASSQEGADTQYF
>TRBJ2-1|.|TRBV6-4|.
TGTGCCAGCAGTAAAACTACCGCCTTGGCCTACAATGAGCAGTTCTTC
CASSKTTALAYNEQFF
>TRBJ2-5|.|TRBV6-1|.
TGTGCCAGCAGTGATGACAGAACACAAGAGACCCAGTACTTC
CASSDDRTQETQYF
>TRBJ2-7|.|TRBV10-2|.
TGCGCCAGCTCCGAGGGAGGAAACTACGAGCAGTACTTC
CASSEGGNYEQYF
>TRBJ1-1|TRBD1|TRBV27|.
TGTGCCAGCAGTTTTGGTCCCGGGACAGGGGGCAAGGCTTTCTTT
CASSFGPGTGGKAFF
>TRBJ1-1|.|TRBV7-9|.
TGTGCCAGCAGCCCCGGGACTGAGGATTTCTTT
CASSPGTEDFF
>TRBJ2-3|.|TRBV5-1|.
TGCGCCAGCAGCCCTACGCGAGGTGCAGATACGCAGTATTTT
CASSPTRGADTQYF
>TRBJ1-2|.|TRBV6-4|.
TGTGCCAGCAGTGAAGTGGAGGGTTCTGGCTACACCTTC
CASSEVEGSGYTF
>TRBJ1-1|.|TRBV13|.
TGTGCCAGCAGCTCGGACACTAAGGGGACTGAAGCTTTCTTT
CASSSDTKGTEAFF
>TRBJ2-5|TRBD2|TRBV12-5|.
TGTGCTAGTGGCCCAGGGCGGGGGGAGACCCAGTACTTC
CASGPGRGETQYF
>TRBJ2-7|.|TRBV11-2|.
TGTGCCAGCAGCTTAGCTAATACGAACAGCTACGAGCAGTACTTC
CASSLANTNSYEQYF
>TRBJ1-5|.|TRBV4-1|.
TGCGCCAGCAGCCAAGAGAGGCAGAGCAATCAGCCCCAGCATTTT
CASSQERQSNQPQHF
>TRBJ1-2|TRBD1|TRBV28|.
TGTGCCAGCGGGGACAGGGGCTATGGCTACACCTTC
CASGDRGYGYTF
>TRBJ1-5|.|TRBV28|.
TGTGCCAGCAGTTCCTACTCGGGTCAGCCCCAGCATTTT
CASSSYSGQPQHF
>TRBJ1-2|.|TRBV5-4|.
TGTGCCAGCAGCTTGGCGACTAAAGGGGGTGGCTACACCTTC
CASSLATKGGGYTF
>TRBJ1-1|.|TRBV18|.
TGTGCCAGCTCACCAGCGGCATCGGTAGGAGGGAACACTGAAGCTTTCTTT
CASSPAASVGGNTEAFF
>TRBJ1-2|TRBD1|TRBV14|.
TGTGCCAGCAGCCAACCTCCGTGGACAGGGGATTATGGCTACACCTTC
CASSQPPWTGDYGYTF
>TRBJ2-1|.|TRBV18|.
TGTGCCAGCTCACGATCGGGACTTTCCGGCAATGAGCAGTTCTTC
CASSRSGLSGNEQFF
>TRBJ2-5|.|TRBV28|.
TGTGCCAGCAGTTTGCGGGGCCAAGAGACCCAGTACTTC
CASSLRGQETQYF
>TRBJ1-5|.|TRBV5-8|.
TGTGCCAGCAGGCAAAGACAGTCCTTAACTAATCAGCCCCAGCATTTT
CASRQRQSLTNQPQHF
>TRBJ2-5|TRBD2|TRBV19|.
TGTGCCAGTAGCCGGCCGGGGGGGCAAGAGACCCAGTACTTC
CASSRPGGQETQYF
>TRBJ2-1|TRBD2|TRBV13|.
TGTGCCAGCAGCTTAGGGACTAGCGGGTACAATGAGCAGTTCTTC
CASSLGTSGYNEQFF
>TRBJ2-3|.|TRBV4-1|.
TGCGCCAGCAGCCAAGGGGAGGGGGGCACAGATACGCAGTATTTT
CASSQGEGGTDTQYF
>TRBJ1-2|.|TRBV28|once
TGTGCCAGCAGTGATGGAGCTAACTATGGCTACACCTTC
CASSDGANYGYTF
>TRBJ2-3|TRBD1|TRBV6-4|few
TGTGCCAGCAGCCAGGGACAGGGGGACACAGATACGCAGTATTTT
CASSQGQGDTDTQYF
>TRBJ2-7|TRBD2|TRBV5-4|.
TGTGCCAGCAGCTTAGGGGATTCTAGCGGGAGGGCCCTCTACGAGCAGTACTTC
CASSLGDSSGRALYEQYF
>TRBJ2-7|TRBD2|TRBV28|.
TGTGCCAGCAGTTTGGCTCGGGAGGCACGCCGGCGTCAAAACGAGCAGTACTTC
CASSLAREARRRQNEQYF
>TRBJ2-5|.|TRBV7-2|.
TGTGCCAGCAGCCAACCTCTTCTACTTCGGAGCCTTCAAGAGACCCAGTACTTC
CASSQPLLLRSLQETQYF
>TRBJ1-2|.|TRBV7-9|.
TGTGCCAGCAGCTTGGGCACGACCCTACTCTATGGCTACACCTTC
CASSLGTTLLYGYTF
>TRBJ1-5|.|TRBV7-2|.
TGTGCCAGCAGCTTCAATACAGGGTTAAGTCAGCCCCAGCATTTT
CASSFNTGLSQPQHF
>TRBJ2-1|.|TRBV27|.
TGTGCCAGCAGGGTAGCGGAAGGATTCTACAATGAGCAGTTCTTC
CASRVAEGFYNEQFF
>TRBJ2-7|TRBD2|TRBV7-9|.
TGTGCCAGCAGCTTAGAGGGTCTAGCGGGTGTAACCTACGAGCAGTACTTC
CASSLEGLAGVTYEQYF
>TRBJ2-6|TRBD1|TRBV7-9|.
TGTGCCAGCAGCCCCTGGACAGGGGCACTTAACTCTGGGGCCAACGTCCTGACTTTC
CASSPWTGALNSGANVLTF
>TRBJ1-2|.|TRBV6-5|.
TGTGCCAGCAGTTACGGGGCCCGGGACAATATCTATGGCTACACCTTC
CASSYGARDNIYGYTF
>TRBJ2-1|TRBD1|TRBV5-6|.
TGTGCCAGCAGCTTGGGACAGGGCCTCTACAATGAGCAGTTCTTC
CASSLGQGLYNEQFF
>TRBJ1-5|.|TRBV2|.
TGTGCCAGCAGGGAAGACGCAAGCGGGAATCAGCCCCAGCATTTT
CASREDASGNQPQHF
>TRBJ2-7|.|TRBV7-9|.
TGTGCCAGCAGCGACACAGGGTTGTTGCTCTACGAGCAGTACTTC
CASSDTGLLLYEQYF
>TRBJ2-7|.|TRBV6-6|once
TGTGCCAGCGCAGGGTCCCACGAGCAGTACTTC
CASAGSHEQYF
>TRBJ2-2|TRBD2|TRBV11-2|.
TGTGCCAGCAGCTCCCGACTAGCTCAGTGGGAGCTGTTTTTT
CASSSRLAQWELFF
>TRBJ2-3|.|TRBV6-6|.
TGTGCCAGCACCTCAGATACAAGCACAGATACGCAGTATTTT
CASTSDTSTDTQYF
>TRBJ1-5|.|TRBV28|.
TGTGCCAGCAGTGACAGTGGGGCTGGTGGCAATCAGCCCCAGCATTTT
CASSDSGAGGNQPQHF
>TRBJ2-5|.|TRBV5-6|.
TGTGCCAGCAGCCGGGCAGGGTGGGAGACCCAGTACTTC
CASSRAGWETQYF
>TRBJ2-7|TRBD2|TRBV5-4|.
TGTGCCAGCAGCTTAGTAGCGGGGGCAGGGTACGAGCAGTACTTC
CASSLVAGAGYEQYF
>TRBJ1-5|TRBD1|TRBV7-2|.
TGTGCCAGCAGCTTCGGACAGGGCTTGAATCAGCCCCAGCATTTT
CASSFGQGLNQPQHF